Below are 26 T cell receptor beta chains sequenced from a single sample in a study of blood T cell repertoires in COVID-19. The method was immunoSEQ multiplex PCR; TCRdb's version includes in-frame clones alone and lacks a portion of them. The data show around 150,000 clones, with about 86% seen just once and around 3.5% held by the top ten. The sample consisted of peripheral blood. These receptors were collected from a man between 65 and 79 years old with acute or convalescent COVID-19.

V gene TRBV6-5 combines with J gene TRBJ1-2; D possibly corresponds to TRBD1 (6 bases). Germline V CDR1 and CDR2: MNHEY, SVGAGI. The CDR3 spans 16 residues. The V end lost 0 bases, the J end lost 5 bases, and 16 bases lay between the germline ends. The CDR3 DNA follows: TGTGCCAGCAGTTACTCGTTCCAGGGGCGCCCTTATGGCTACACCTTC. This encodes CASSYSFQGRPYGYTF.

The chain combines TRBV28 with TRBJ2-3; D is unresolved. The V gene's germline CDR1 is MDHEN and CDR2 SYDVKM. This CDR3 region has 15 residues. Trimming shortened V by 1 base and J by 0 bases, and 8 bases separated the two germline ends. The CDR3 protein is CASSLYPPSTDTQYF. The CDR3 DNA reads TGTGCCAGCAGTTTATATCCCCCAAGCACAGATACGCAGTATTTT.

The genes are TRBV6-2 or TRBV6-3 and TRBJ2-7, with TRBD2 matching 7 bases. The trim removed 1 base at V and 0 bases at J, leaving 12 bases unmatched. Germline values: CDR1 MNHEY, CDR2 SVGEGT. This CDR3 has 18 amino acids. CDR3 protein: CASSYYTITGTNSYEQYF. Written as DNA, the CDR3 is TGTGCCAGCAGTTACTATACTATTACCGGGACTAACTCCTACGAGCAGTACTTC.

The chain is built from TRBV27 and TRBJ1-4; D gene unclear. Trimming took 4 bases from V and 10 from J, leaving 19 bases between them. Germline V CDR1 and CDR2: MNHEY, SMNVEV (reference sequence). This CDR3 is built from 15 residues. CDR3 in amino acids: CASSSPREPGGKLFF. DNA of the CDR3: TGTGCCAGCAGTTCCCCCCGGGAACCGGGTGGAAAACTGTTTTTT.

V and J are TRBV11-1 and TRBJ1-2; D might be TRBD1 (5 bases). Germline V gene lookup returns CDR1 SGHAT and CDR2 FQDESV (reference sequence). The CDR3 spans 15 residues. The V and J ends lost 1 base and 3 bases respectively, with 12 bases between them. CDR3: CASSLDAGPDYGYTF. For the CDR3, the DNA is TGTGCCAGCAGCTTAGATGCAGGGCCCGACTATGGCTACACCTTC.

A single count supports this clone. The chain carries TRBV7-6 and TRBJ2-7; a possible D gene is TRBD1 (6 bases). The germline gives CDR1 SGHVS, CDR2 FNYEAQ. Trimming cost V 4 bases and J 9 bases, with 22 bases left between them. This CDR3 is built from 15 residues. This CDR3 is CASSSPRDKELAQYF. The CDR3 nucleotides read TGTGCCAGCAGCTCCCCCCGGGACAAGGAGCTGGCGCAGTACTTC.

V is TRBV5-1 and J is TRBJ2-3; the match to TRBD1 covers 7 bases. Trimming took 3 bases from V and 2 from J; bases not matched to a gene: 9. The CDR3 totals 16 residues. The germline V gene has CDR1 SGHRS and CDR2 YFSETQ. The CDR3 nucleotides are TGCGCCAGCAGCTCTCCTTCGGACAGGACCACAGATACGCAGTATTTT. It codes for CASSSPSDRTTDTQYF.

This chain's CDR3 is CSASLQGAGYEQYF. The DNA for the CDR3 is TGCAGTGCTAGTTTGCAGGGGGCCGGCTACGAGCAGTACTTC. The chain joins TRBV20-1 to TRBJ2-7; TRBD1 agrees at 8 bases. Looked up from germline, CDR1 is DFQATT and CDR2 is SNEGSKA (reference sequence). CDR3 size: 14 residues. J was trimmed by 3 bases and V by 3 bases; bases with no gene match: 7.

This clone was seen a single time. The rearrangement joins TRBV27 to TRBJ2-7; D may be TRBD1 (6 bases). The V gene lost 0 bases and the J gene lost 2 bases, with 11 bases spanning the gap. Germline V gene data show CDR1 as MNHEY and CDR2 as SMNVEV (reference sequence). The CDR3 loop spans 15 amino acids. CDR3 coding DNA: TGTGCCAGCAGTTTATCTCGGACAGCCACCTACGAGCAGTACTTC. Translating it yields CASSLSRTATYEQYF.

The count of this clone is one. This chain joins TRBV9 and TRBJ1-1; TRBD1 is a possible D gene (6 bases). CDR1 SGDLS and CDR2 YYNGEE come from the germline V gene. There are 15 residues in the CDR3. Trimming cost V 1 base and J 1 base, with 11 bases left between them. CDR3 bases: TGTGCCAGCAGCGTATTTGACAGGCAGAACACTGAAGCTTTCTTT. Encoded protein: CASSVFDRQNTEAFF.

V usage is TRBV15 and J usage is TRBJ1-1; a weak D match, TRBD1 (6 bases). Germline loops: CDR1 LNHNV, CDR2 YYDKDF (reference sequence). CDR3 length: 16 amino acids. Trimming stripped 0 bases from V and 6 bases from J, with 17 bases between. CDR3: CATSREGGAAGAEAFF. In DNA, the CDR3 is TGTGCCACCAGCAGAGAGGGGGGGGCGGCGGGCGCTGAAGCTTTCTTT.

The CDR3 DNA sequence: TGTGCCAGCAGCTCCGGGACTAGCGGGGCACGGGAGCAGTTCTTC. As protein: CASSSGTSGAREQFF. This chain uses TRBV9 with TRBJ2-1; 13 bases fit TRBD2. After removal of 4 bases from V and 10 bases from J, the junction contained 8 bases not matched to a gene. The CDR3 contains 15 residues. CDR1 is SGDLS and CDR2 is YYNGEE in the germline V gene.

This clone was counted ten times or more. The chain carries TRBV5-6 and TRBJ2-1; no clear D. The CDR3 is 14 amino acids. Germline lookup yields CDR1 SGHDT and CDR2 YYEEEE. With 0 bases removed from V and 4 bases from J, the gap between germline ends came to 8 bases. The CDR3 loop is CASSLGVGYNEQFF. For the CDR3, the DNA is TGTGCCAGCAGCTTGGGAGTTGGTTACAATGAGCAGTTCTTC.

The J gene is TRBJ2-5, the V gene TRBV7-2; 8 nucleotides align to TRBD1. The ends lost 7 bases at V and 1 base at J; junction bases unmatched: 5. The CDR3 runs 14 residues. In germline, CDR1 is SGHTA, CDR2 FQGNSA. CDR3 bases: TGTGCCAGCAACCTTGACAGGGGCCAAGAGACCCAGTACTTC. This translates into CASNLDRGQETQYF.

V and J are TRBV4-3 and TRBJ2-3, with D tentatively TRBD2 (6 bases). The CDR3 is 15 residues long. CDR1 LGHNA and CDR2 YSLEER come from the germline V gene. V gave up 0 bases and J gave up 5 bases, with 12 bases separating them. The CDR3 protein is CASSQEGRGLDTQYF. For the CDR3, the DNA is TGCGCCAGCAGCCAAGAAGGTCGGGGGTTAGATACGCAGTATTTT.

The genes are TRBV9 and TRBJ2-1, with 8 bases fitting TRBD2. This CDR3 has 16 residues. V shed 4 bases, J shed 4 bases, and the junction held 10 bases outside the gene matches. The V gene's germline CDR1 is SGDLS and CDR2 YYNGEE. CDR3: CASSIRGGGNYNEQFF. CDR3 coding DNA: TGTGCCAGCAGCATCCGGGGCGGGGGGAATTACAATGAGCAGTTCTTC.

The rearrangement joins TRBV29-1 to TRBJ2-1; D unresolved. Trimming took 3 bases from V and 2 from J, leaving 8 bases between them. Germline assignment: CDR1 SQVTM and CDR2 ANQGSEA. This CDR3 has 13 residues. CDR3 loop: CSVELGPYNEQFF. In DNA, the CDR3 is TGCAGCGTTGAGCTAGGCCCCTACAATGAGCAGTTCTTC.

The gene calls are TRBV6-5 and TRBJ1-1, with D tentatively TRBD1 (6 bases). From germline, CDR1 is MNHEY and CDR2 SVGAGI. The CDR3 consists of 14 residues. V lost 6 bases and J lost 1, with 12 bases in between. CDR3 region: CASRTGTQNTEAFF. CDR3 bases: TGTGCCAGCAGAACCGGGACACAGAACACTGAAGCTTTCTTT.

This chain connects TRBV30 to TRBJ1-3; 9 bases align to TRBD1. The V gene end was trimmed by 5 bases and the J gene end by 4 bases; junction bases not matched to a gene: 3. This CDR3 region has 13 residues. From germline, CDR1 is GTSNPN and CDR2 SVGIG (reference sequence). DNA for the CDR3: TGTGCCTGGGGACAGGGGTTCGGAAACACCATATATTTT. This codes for CAWGQGFGNTIYF.

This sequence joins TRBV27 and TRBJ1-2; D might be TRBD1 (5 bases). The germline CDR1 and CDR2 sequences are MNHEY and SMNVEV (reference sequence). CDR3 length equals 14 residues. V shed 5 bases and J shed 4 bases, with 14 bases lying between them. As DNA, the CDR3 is TGTGCCAGCAGTCCCGCGGGACCTCTCTATGGCTACACCTTC. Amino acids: CASSPAGPLYGYTF.

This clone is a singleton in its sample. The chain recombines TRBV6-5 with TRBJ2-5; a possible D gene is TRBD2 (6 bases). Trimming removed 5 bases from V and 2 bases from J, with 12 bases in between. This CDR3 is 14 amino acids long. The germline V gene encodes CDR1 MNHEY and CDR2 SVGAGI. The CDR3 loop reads CASSTTGGQETQYF. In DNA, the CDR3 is TGTGCCAGCAGTACCACAGGAGGGCAAGAGACCCAGTACTTC.

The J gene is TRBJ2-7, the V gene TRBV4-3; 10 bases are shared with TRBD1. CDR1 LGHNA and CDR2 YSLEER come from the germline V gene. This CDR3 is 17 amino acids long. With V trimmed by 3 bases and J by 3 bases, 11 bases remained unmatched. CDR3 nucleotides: TGCGCCAGCAGCCATCCATTACGGGACAGGGGCTACTACGAGCAGTACTTC. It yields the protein CASSHPLRDRGYYEQYF.

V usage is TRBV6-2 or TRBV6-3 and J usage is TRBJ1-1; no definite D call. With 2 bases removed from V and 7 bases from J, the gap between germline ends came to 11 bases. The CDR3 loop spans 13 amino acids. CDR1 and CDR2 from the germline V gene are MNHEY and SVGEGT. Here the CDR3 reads CASSYDEGLEAFF. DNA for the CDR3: TGTGCCAGCAGTTACGACGAGGGTCTTGAAGCTTTCTTT.

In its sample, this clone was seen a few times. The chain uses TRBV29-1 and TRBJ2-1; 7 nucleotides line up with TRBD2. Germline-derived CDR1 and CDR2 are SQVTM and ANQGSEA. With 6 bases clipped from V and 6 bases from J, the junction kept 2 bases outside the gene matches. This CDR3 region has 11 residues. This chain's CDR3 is CSVREFNEQFF. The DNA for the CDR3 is TGCAGCGTGCGGGAGTTCAATGAGCAGTTCTTC.

CDR3 loop: CASSLVGGDYEQYF. The CDR3 DNA follows: TGTGCCAGCAGCTTGGTTGGAGGGGATTACGAGCAGTACTTC. V is TRBV5-4 and J is TRBJ2-7, with a weak D call TRBD2 (6 bases). This CDR3 region has 14 residues. Germline CDR1 is SGHNT and CDR2 is YYREEE (reference sequence). V was trimmed by 0 bases and J by 4 bases, leaving 11 bases between them.

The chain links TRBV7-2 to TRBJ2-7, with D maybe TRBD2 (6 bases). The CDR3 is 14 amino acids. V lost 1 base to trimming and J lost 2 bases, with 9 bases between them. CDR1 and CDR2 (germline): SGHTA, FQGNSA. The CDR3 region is CASSLGTIPYEQYF. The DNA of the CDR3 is TGTGCCAGCAGCTTAGGGACTATTCCCTACGAGCAGTACTTC.